Listed here are 6 T cell receptor beta chains from one sample, sequenced in a study of T cell repertoires in cytomegalovirus infection. TCRdb independently ran MiXCR on the reads; one entry per CDR3 protein. The sample includes a few hundred thousand distinct CDR3 sequences, more than 9% seen only once; the top ten take 4.3%. The specimen sequenced was PBMCs. Receptors originate from a human donor in good health (CMV status not recorded). Some clones in this sample may be carry-over from other donors' samples.

This clonotype was counted at least ten times. The gene calls are TRBV7-2 and TRBJ2-3; D is ambiguous. V was clipped by 5 bases and J by 0 bases, with 6 bases between them. This CDR3 spans 13 amino acids. Looked up from germline, CDR1 is SGHTA and CDR2 is FQGNSA. CDR3 residues: CASSPGSTDTQYF. Here the CDR3 DNA reads TGTGCCAGCAGCCCGGGTAGCACAGATACGCAGTATTTT.

The rearrangement joins TRBV12-3 or TRBV12-4 to TRBJ1-5; D is perhaps TRBD1 (6 bases). V lost 3 bases and J 5 bases, leaving 23 bases between the germline ends. The CDR3 consists of 18 residues. The CDR3 is CASSFKISQGSGDQPQHF. The CDR3 bases are TGTGCCAGCAGTTTCAAAATTTCGCAGGGGTCAGGGGATCAGCCCCAGCATTTT.

Comment on this clonotype: It may be a read error: a sequence one base away is much more abundant. The chain has TRBV7-9 and TRBJ1-1, with D perhaps TRBD1 (6 bases). Germline assignment: CDR1 SEHNR and CDR2 FQNEAQ (reference sequence). Trimming cost V 3 bases and J 8 bases, with 19 bases left between them. The CDR3 contains 15 residues. The DNA of the CDR3 is TGTGCCAGCAGCTTCGTGAAGACAGGCGAGAACGAAGCTTTCTTT. Translation: CASSFVKTGENEAFF.

V usage is TRBV5-6 and J usage is TRBJ1-1; D perhaps matches TRBD1 (6 bases). From germline, CDR1 is SGHDT and CDR2 YYEEEE. V lost 0 bases to trimming and J lost 0 bases, with 12 bases between them. The CDR3 totals 16 residues. CDR3: CASSLVGGRMNTEAFF. The CDR3, as DNA: TGTGCCAGCAGCTTGGTTGGGGGGCGAATGAACACTGAAGCTTTCTTT.

This clonotype occurred many times. The CDR3 coding sequence is TGCAGCGCCCGAAGGGACAGGGGGGGGAACACTGAAGCTTTCTTT. Amino acid sequence: CSARRDRGGNTEAFF. The chain carries TRBV29-1 and TRBJ1-1; the match to TRBD1 covers 11 bases. CDR3 length: 15 residues. With V trimmed by 7 bases and J by 1 base, 8 bases remained unmatched. Germline lookup yields CDR1 SQVTM and CDR2 ANQGSEA.

This clonotype was recorded many times. The rearrangement uses TRBV4-3 and TRBJ2-7; 11 nucleotides match TRBD1. CDR1 LGHNA and CDR2 YSLEER come from the germline V gene. V gave up 4 bases and J gave up 5 bases; unmatched junction bases: 7. This CDR3 comprises 15 residues. CDR3 sequence: CASSLYGQGAHEQYF. The CDR3 nucleotides read TGCGCCAGCAGCCTTTATGGACAGGGGGCCCACGAGCAGTACTTC.